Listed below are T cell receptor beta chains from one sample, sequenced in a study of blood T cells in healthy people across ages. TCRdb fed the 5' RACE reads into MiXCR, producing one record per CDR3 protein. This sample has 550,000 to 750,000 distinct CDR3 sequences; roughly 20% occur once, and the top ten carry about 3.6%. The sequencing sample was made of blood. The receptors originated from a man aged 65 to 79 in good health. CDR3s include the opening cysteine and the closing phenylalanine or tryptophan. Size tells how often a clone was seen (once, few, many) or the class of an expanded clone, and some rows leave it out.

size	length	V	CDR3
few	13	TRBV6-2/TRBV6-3	CASRLAASYEQYF
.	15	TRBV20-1	CSAHNGGVNTGELFF
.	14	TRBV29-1	CSGQGGPNTGELFF
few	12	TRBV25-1	CASSEGDYGYTF
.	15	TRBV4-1	CASSQMTGSPYEQYF
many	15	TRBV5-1	CASSLESVGNEKLFF
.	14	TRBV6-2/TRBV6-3	CASKYLSGTDTQYF
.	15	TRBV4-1	CASNQLFVGTDTQYF
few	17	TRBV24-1	CATSEITSGSLTDTQYF
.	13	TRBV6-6	CASQVINGNTIYF
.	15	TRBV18	CASSPRSTDNAEAFF
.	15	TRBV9	CASSVASGLTGEQFF
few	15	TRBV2	CASTGSGRNTGELFF
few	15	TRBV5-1	CASSLSIGSGNGYTF
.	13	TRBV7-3	CASSPAGSTEAFF
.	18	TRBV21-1	CASSKPGQRDHLNEKLFF
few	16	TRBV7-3	CASSLKIAGDYNEQFF
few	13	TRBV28	CASSFLQPETQYF
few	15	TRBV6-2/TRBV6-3	CATAARRDTFYEQYF
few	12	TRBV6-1	CASSADPGQQFF
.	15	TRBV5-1	CASSSPDRANYGYTF
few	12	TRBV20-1	CSARWQDTEAFF